These 14 T cell receptor beta chains came from one sample sequenced in a study of T cells in localized non-small cell lung cancer (dated by TCRdb to 2019 to 2021). Library generation was performed with the immunoSEQ multiplex PCR assay. Here the immuneACCESS table is served through TCRdb, limited to in-frame sequences with V and J called. Missing clones are a known gap in these copies; in checked studies unresolved V genes cover under half, and the rest lacks a known reason. This sample is represented by tens of thousands of clones; 88% of them were singletons. The top ten clones comprise approximately 22% of the sample. This specimen was peripheral blood, taken before any cancer treatment. The receptors originated from a woman between 35 and 75 years old with stage I squamous cell lung carcinoma.

Comments on this clone: Other DNA variants within this sample encode the same CDR3. J is TRBJ2-3 and V is TRBV27; the D is unclear. This CDR3 region has 12 residues. Between the trimmed V and J ends, which lost 5 bases and 6 bases, there was a span of 9 bases. Germline CDR1 reads MNHEY; CDR2 reads SMNVEV (reference sequence). CDR3 in amino acids: CASSPLGDTQYF. The CDR3 nucleotides are TGTGCCAGCAGTCCCCTCGGGGATACGCAGTATTTT.

CDR3 DNA: TGTGCCAGCAGTTACGACGTCGTAAGGGTCCCCCTCCACTTT. The encoded protein is CASSYDVVRVPLHF. V usage is TRBV6-5 and J usage is TRBJ1-6; D not certain. CDR3 length: 14 amino acids. Germline lookup yields CDR1 MNHEY and CDR2 SVGAGI. The V and J ends lost 2 bases and 13 bases respectively, with 15 bases between them.

The V gene is TRBV7-2, the J gene TRBJ2-5; TRBD1 matches at 10 bases. Germline V CDR1 and CDR2: SGHTA, FQGNSA. V shed 5 bases and J 5 bases; nucleotides not matched to a gene: 8. The CDR3 runs to 15 residues. In nucleotides, the CDR3 is TGTGCCAGCAGCCGAGACAGGGGGCGCTGGGAGACCCAGTACTTC. Protein: CASSRDRGRWETQYF.

The gene calls are TRBV10-2 and TRBJ1-1, with a tentative D call TRBD1 (6 bases). There are 13 residues in the CDR3. V was trimmed by 3 bases and J by 6 bases, leaving 11 bases between them. Germline lookup yields CDR1 WSHSY and CDR2 SAAADI. DNA for the CDR3: TGCGCCAGCAGTGATCAGGGGCGCGCTGAAGCTTTCTTT. Translating it yields CASSDQGRAEAFF.

The chain's CDR3 is CASSFSGDLYNEQFF. The CDR3 DNA follows: TGTGCCAGCAGCTTTTCGGGGGACCTCTACAATGAGCAGTTCTTC. The chain carries TRBV11-3 and TRBJ2-1, with D perhaps TRBD2 (6 bases). This CDR3 has 15 amino acids. Trimming cost V 3 bases and J 3 bases, with 12 bases left between them. Looked up from germline, CDR1 is SGHNT and CDR2 is YENEEA.

The gene calls are TRBV30 and TRBJ2-7; D gene ambiguous. Germline CDR1 GTSNPN, CDR2 SVGIG (reference sequence). This CDR3 has 12 amino acids. The germline V and J ends were trimmed by 3 bases and 2 bases, with 8 bases remaining between them. The CDR3 is CAWRKQAYEQYF. The DNA for the CDR3 is TGTGCCTGGAGAAAGCAGGCCTACGAGCAGTACTTC.

CDR3 residues: CASSPGKGTYNEQFF. CDR3 bases: TGTGCCAGTAGTCCCGGGAAGGGTACCTACAATGAGCAGTTCTTC. The chain links TRBV19 to TRBJ2-1; maybe TRBD2 (5 bases). Per the germline V gene, CDR1 is LNHDA and CDR2 is SQIVND (reference sequence). The CDR3 runs to 15 residues. V was trimmed by 5 bases and J by 2 bases, leaving 13 bases between them.

This clone came up once. V is TRBV4-2 and J is TRBJ1-1; TRBD1 might be the D (6 bases). The CDR3 sequence is 16 residues long. Trimming pared 2 bases from V and 3 bases from J, leaving 16 bases between. Germline CDR1 reads LGHNA; CDR2 reads YNFKEQ. The chain's CDR3 is CASSQTTGRRDTEAFF. CDR3 nucleotides: TGTGCCAGCAGCCAAACAACAGGGAGGAGGGACACTGAAGCTTTCTTT.

This clone came up once. The chain has TRBV5-4 and TRBJ2-7; 15 nucleotides match TRBD2. After removal of 4 bases from V and 6 bases from J, the junction contained 8 bases not matched to a gene. Germline V gene sequence: CDR1 SGHNT, CDR2 YYREEE (reference sequence). This CDR3 is built from 16 residues. The CDR3 reads CASSPGLAGGPGEQYF. CDR3 nucleotides: TGTGCCAGCAGCCCCGGACTAGCGGGGGGGCCGGGCGAGCAGTACTTC.

The V gene is TRBV18, the J gene TRBJ1-4, with D perhaps TRBD1 (5 bases). V lost 3 bases and J lost 8, with 13 bases in between. Germline loops: CDR1 KGHSH, CDR2 LQKENI. This CDR3 spans 14 amino acids. The CDR3 bases are TGTGCCAGCTCACCGGAGCAGGGTATGGAAAAACTGTTTTTT. This sequence encodes CASSPEQGMEKLFF.

With respect to this clone: Other DNA sequences in this specimen translate into the identical CDR3. This chain uses TRBV30 with TRBJ1-6; D may be TRBD1 (6 bases). CDR3 size: 13 residues. Germline V gene data show CDR1 as GTSNPN and CDR2 as SVGIG (reference sequence). Trimming removed 5 bases from V and 7 bases from J, with 12 bases in between. The CDR3 region has the DNA TGTGCCTGGGTCGGCCAGGGGAATTCACCCCTCCACTTT. Encoded protein: CAWVGQGNSPLHF.

The V call is TRBV6-1, the J call TRBJ1-1; weak D call: TRBD1 (6 bases). The CDR3 is made up of 14 amino acids. CDR1 and CDR2 from the germline V gene are MNHNS and SASEGT. V was trimmed by 1 base and J by 3 bases, leaving 9 bases between them. The chain's CDR3 is CASSEVYRDTEAFF. In DNA form, the CDR3 reads TGTGCCAGCAGTGAAGTCTACAGGGACACTGAAGCTTTCTTT.

This clone appeared a single time. The chain carries TRBV5-6 and TRBJ1-4, with D possibly TRBD1 on 5 matching bases. The ends were cut back, 4 bases at V and 4 bases at J, with 11 bases in the middle. The CDR3 runs 14 residues. CDR1 is SGHDT, CDR2 YYEEEE, per germline. CDR3 sequence: CASSRGGGNEKLFF. CDR3 DNA sequence: TGTGCCAGCAGCAGGGGAGGAGGTAATGAAAAACTGTTTTTT.

The rearrangement links TRBV5-5 to TRBJ1-5; possibly TRBD1 for D (5 bases). Germline V lookup: CDR1 SGHKS, CDR2 YYEKEE (reference sequence). The CDR3 contains 16 residues. V was shortened by 3 bases and J by 0 bases, with 13 bases between the two germline ends. CDR3 sequence reads: CASSSGGVNSNQPQHF. Here the CDR3 DNA reads TGTGCCAGCAGCTCGGGAGGGGTGAATAGCAATCAGCCCCAGCATTTT.